The 13 T cell receptor delta chains below come from one sample, sequenced in a study of γδ T cells in repeated Plasmodium falciparum infection. Vgamma9/Vdelta2+ and Vdelta2-negative gammadelta T cells were flow-sorted from PBMC for bulk sequencing. TCRdb re-called the multiplex PCR reads using CATT. In the table there are approximately 90,000 delta-chain clones, approximately 1% of which are singletons. Sequenced: gamma-delta T cells from blood. These receptors all come from a pool of human donors (malaria-infected and uninfected, not separated).

Turning to this clone: TCRdb records a much larger clone's protein for this DNA, with a difference at residue 18 that likely arises from a read error; the protein given is the translation of the DNA. The chain links TRDV1 to TRDJ1; D is possibly TRDD3 (10 bases). V lost 3 bases, J lost 3 bases, and 38 bases lay in between. The CDR3 consists of 23 residues. The germline gives CDR1 TSWWSYY, CDR2 QGS. In nucleotides, the CDR3 is TGTGCTCTTGGGGACCCCGGCCTTCCTACCCACTGGGGGATCGGACGGGACGCCGATAAACTCATCTTT. Protein sequence: CALGDPGLPTHWGIGRDADKLIF.

This clone was seen more than once but under ten times. The protein given by TCRdb reflects a much larger clone and differs at residue 13 from this DNA's translation, likely from a read error; the protein shown is the DNA's translation. There is no J gene call, but TRDV2 is given as the V gene; TRDD3 is the table's D call, not checked against the DNA. Per germline, CDR1 GEAIGNYY and CDR2 EKD. The CDR3 has 15 residues. The chain's CDR3 is CACDTVGGSKDKFIF. In DNA form, the CDR3 reads TGTGCCTGTGACACCGTGGGGGGATCTAAAGATAAATTCATCTTT.

This clone was recorded a few times. The protein given by TCRdb reflects a much larger clone and differs at residue 24 from this DNA's translation, likely from a read error; the protein shown is the DNA's translation. The gene calls are TRDV1 and TRDJ1; 12 bases line up with TRDD3. The J gene, left out of TCRdb, was set here by checking the DNA against germline. CDR1 and CDR2 (germline): TSWWSYY, QGS. There are 28 residues in the CDR3. V lost 0 bases, J lost 7 bases, and 42 bases stayed unmatched. In DNA, the CDR3 is TGTGCTCTTGGGGAACTAGGGCCTACTACCTACTGGGGGATACCCCGTAATCTGCTAAATCCGAGGGCCGTTAAACTCATCTTT. This gives the protein CALGELGPTTYWGIPRNLLNPRAVKLIF.

This clone was seen a handful of times. The amino acid sequence in TCRdb belongs to a much larger clone and departs from this DNA's translation at residue 14, likely a sequencing read error; the sequence shown is translated from the DNA. The V gene reported is TRDV1; the J gene is uncalled; TRDD3 is taken as the D call from the table, unchecked against the DNA. The CDR3 runs 16 residues. CDR1 is TSWWSYY, CDR2 QGS, per germline. The CDR3, as DNA: TGTGCTCTTGGGGAACTCTCCTTCTTCTACACCGATAAACCCATCTTT. Its translation is CALGELSFFYTDKPIF.

Worth noting for this clone: The protein in TCRdb stems from a much larger clone and differs at residue 6 from this DNA's translation, likely a read error; here the protein is translated from the DNA. V is TRDV1 and J is TRDJ1, with 12 nucleotides matching TRDD3. Germline loops: CDR1 TSWWSYY, CDR2 QGS. Trimming at V came to 4 bases and at J to 3 bases, leaving 15 bases not matched to a gene. The CDR3 contains 19 residues. The DNA of the CDR3 is TGTGCTCTTGGGGGAGGGTACTGGGGGATACCCGGCCCGTCCGATAAACTCATCTTT. This sequence encodes CALGGGYWGIPGPSDKLIF.

In the case of this clone: A read error likely explains this, since a far larger clone differs by one base. This sample includes further DNA sequences coding for the same CDR3. V and J are TRDV2 and TRDJ1, with 7 bases matching TRDD3. TCRdb offers no J gene call, so here the DNA was matched to germline to obtain one. This CDR3 has 21 residues. Losses at the gene ends were 2 bases for V and 0 bases for J; bases not matched to a gene: 23. Germline lookup yields CDR1 GEAIGNYY and CDR2 EKD. In DNA form, the CDR3 reads TGTGCCTGTGACAGCATCCTCCTTAGTACTGGGGAAGAAAGGTACACCGATAAACTCATCTTT. Residues: CACDSILLSTGEERYTDKLIF.

Details on this clone: Translating this DNA gives a protein that differs at residue 12 from the TCRdb one, which belongs to a much larger clone; a read error is likely, and the protein shown is this translation. The chain joins TRDV1 to TRDJ1; no clear D. The J gene, missing from TCRdb, was assigned here through DNA to germline matching. CDR3 size: 19 residues. V was clipped by 4 bases and J by 4 bases, with 28 bases between them. Germline values: CDR1 TSWWSYY, CDR2 QGS. CDR3 DNA: TGTGCTCTTGGGGCGATCCTCAGCCTGCGCCGGAGGACGGGCGATAAACTCATCTTT. Translation: CALGAILSLRRRTGDKLIF.

This clone was detected only a few times. This likely stems from a read error, as it lies one base from a far larger clone. This sample also contains other DNA sequences that code for the same CDR3. No call exists for the J gene, whereas the V gene is TRDV1; the D call of TRDD3 is as the table states it, not checked on the DNA. Per germline, CDR1 TSWWSYY and CDR2 QGS. This CDR3 is 18 amino acids long. CDR3 DNA sequence: TGTGCTTACGCAAGTCCCCTGGGGGATAGCCGGTGCACCGATAAGCTCATCTTT. Residues: CAYASPLGDSRCTDKLIF.

A few counts support this clone. A far more abundant clone sits one base away, making this likely a read error. Other nucleotide sequences from this sample produce the same CDR3. The chain employs TRDV2 and TRDJ1; the D gene is possibly TRDD3 (6 bases). TCRdb offers no J gene call, so here the DNA was matched to germline to obtain one. The CDR3 is 16 residues long. The germline CDR1 and CDR2 sequences are GEAIGNYY and EKD. Deletions cut 0 bases from V and 5 bases from J, with 18 bases between. This CDR3 reads CACDTGIRGNSDKLIF. In nucleotides, the CDR3 is TGTGCCTGTGACACCGGAATAAGGGGGAACTCTGATAAACTCATCTTT.

With regard to this clone: The TCRdb protein comes from a much larger clone and disagrees with this DNA's translation at residue 10, likely due to a read error; the protein given here is derived from the DNA. The J gene is TRDJ3, the V gene TRDV2; 9 bases agree with TRDD3. As TCRdb names no J gene, one was assigned here on the basis of a DNA match to germline. CDR1 GEAIGNYY and CDR2 EKD come from the germline V gene. The CDR3 is 16 residues long. As DNA, the CDR3 is TGTGCCTGTGACACCGGGGGATACTGGAACACCCGACAGATGTTTTTC. Translation: CACDTGGYWNTRQMFF.

This clone was counted many times. For this DNA, TCRdb reports the protein of a much larger clone, which diverges at residue 15, most likely from a read error; the protein presented here is translated directly from the DNA. The J gene is TRDJ1, the V gene TRDV1; D uncertain. Per the germline V gene, CDR1 is TSWWSYY and CDR2 is QGS. The CDR3 runs 18 residues. CDR3 in amino acids: CALGERFFEYESSDRLIF. The CDR3 DNA reads TGTGCTCTTGGGGAAAGGTTCTTCGAGTACGAGTCCTCCGATAGACTCATCTTT.

Worth noting for this clone: A read error is likely here: a far larger clone is one base away. Other DNA sequences of this sample code for an identical CDR3. The CDR3: CACDSLGDSATDKLIF. CDR3 sequence (DNA): TGTGCCTGTGACTCACTGGGGGATTCAGCCACCGATAAACTAATCTTT. The V gene is given as TRDV2, and no J gene call is available; the table's D call TRDD3 went unverified against the DNA. Germline assignment: CDR1 GEAIGNYY and CDR2 EKD. The CDR3 has 16 residues.

This clone was detected a few times. A single base is all that separates this from a far larger clone, so a read error is likely. Distinct nucleotide sequences in the sample also encode this CDR3. The chain joins TRDV1 to TRDJ1; D is ambiguous. No J gene is reported in TCRdb; it was inferred here by comparing the DNA with germline. Germline loops: CDR1 TSWWSYY, CDR2 QGS. Trimming pared 2 bases from V and 7 bases from J, leaving 20 bases between. This CDR3 contains 16 residues. The CDR3 sequence is CALGEFCTGPSVKLIF. The CDR3 region has the DNA TGTGCTCTTGGGGAATTCTGTACCGGTCCAAGTGTTAAACTCATCTTT.